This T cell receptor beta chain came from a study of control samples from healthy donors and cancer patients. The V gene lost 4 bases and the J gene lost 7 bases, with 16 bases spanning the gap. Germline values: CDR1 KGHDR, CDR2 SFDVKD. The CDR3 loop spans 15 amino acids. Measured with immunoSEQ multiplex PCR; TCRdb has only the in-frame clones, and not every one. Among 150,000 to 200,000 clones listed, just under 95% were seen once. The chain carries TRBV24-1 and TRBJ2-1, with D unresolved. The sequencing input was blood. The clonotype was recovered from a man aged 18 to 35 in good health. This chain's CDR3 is CATSEAYTFSNEQFF. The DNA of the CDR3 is TGTGCCACCAGTGAGGCGTACACGTTCAGTAATGAGCAGTTCTTC.